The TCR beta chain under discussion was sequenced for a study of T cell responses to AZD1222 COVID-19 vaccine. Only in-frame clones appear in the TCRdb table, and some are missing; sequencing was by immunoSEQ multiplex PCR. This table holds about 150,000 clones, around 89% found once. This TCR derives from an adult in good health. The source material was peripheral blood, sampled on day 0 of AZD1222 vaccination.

The CDR3 region is CASSLGDRSYEQYF. The DNA of the CDR3 is TGCGCCAGCAGCTTGGGGGACAGATCCTACGAGCAGTACTTC. This chain uses TRBV5-1 with TRBJ2-7; 7 positions agree with TRBD1. Germline lookup yields CDR1 SGHRS and CDR2 YFSETQ. The CDR3 runs 14 residues. V gave up 0 bases and J gave up 1 base; unmatched junction bases: 1.